A selection of T cell receptor beta chains follows, all from one sample in a study of cytomegalovirus exposure and HLA in healthy donors. This table comes from immunoSEQ multiplex PCR, and its TCRdb copy is limited to in-frame clones, with some not included. Among under 40,000 clones, approximately 76% were seen once, and the ten largest hold 7.5% to 9%. Material: PBMCs. The source of these receptors is a woman younger than 45 in good health and CMV-seropositive. Each CDR3 is given with its conserved first and last residue. A D gene is named only where the DNA matches it firmly. Clone size is stated in some rows and not others, as once, few, many or a class when expanded.

J gene,clone size,V gene,D gene,CDR3 DNA,CDR3 protein
TRBJ1-6,NA,TRBV7-9,TRBD1,TGTGCCAGCAGCAACCGGGACAGTATTAATTCACCCCTCCACTTT,CASSNRDSINSPLHF
TRBJ2-7,once,TRBV2,TRBD1,TGTGCCAGTAACACGGACAGGTCGGGCGAGCAGTACTTC,CASNTDRSGEQYF
TRBJ2-1,NA,TRBV5-1,NA,TGCGCCAGCAGCTTGACAAGTCAGGAGCAGTTCTTC,CASSLTSQEQFF
TRBJ2-5,NA,TRBV5-6,TRBD2,TGTGCCAGCAGGACTAGCGGGAGCGATGAGACCCAGTACTTC,CASRTSGSDETQYF
TRBJ2-1,NA,TRBV11-2,TRBD2,TGTGCCAGCAGCCTACTCGGTAGCGGGGCCTACAATGAGCAGTTCTTC,CASSLLGSGAYNEQFF
TRBJ1-2,NA,TRBV9,NA,TGTGCCAGCAGCGTAGGAGGGCTGAACTATGGCTACACCTTC,CASSVGGLNYGYTF
TRBJ2-1,NA,TRBV7-9,NA,TGTGCCACTACGACAACCGGGACAACAGGCGGGGAGCAGTTCTTC,CATTTTGTTGGEQFF
TRBJ1-1,NA,TRBV28,NA,TGTGCCAGCAGTTTAGGGCGTATTTCTCTTAAAGAAGCTTTCTTT,CASSLGRISLKEAFF
TRBJ1-4,NA,TRBV5-1,NA,TGCGCCAGCAGCCGAACCGGACAGACAACTAATGAAAAACTGTTTTTT,CASSRTGQTTNEKLFF
TRBJ1-6,NA,TRBV5-4,NA,TGTGCCAGCAGCTTTGGAGATAGGGGTAATTCACCCCTCCACTTT,CASSFGDRGNSPLHF
TRBJ2-1,NA,TRBV14,NA,TGTGCCAGCAGCCAATTTGCGAGTACGTCCAATGAGCAGTTCTTC,CASSQFASTSNEQFF
TRBJ1-2,NA,TRBV6-5,TRBD1,TGTGCCAGCAGTTACTCTGGGGGACAGGGGTTTAGCTACCCCTTC,CASSYSGGQGFSYPF
TRBJ1-4,NA,TRBV18,TRBD1,TGTGCCAGCTCACCGGGACAGTCGAATGAAAAACTGTTTTTT,CASSPGQSNEKLFF
TRBJ2-7,NA,TRBV5-6,NA,TGTGCCAGCAGCTTGGCCGGGGACGAGCAGTACTTC,CASSLAGDEQYF
TRBJ2-3,NA,TRBV4-1,TRBD1,TGCGCCAGCAGCCACTGGACAGGGGACACAGATACGCAGTATTTT,CASSHWTGDTDTQYF
TRBJ2-4,few,TRBV18,NA,TGTGCCAGCTCACCAGGGGGAGGAGAAAACATTCAGTACTTC,CASSPGGGENIQYF
TRBJ1-1,few,TRBV15,TRBD1,TGTGCCACCAGCAGGGACAGGGCCAAAGGCGCTGAAGCTTTCTTT,CATSRDRAKGAEAFF
TRBJ1-1,NA,TRBV18,NA,TGTGCCAGCTCACCGGGGGGATTAATGAACACTGAAGCTTTCTTT,CASSPGGLMNTEAFF
TRBJ1-2,NA,TRBV28,TRBD1,TGTGCCAGCAGAGCGACCGACAGGGGAGGGGGTGGCTACACCTTC,CASRATDRGGGGYTF
TRBJ2-1,once,TRBV19,TRBD1,TGTGCCAGTTTGGGGACAGGGGAGAGGAATGAGCAGTTCTTC,CASLGTGERNEQFF
TRBJ2-1,once,TRBV27,NA,TGTGCCAGCAGCGCAATGACGGGGGTAGGGAAGTTCTTC,CASSAMTGVGKFF
TRBJ1-6,NA,TRBV19,NA,TGTGCCAGTAGCGCGCAGGCGTCTTCTTCACCCCTCCACTTT,CASSAQASSSPLHF
TRBJ1-6,NA,TRBV5-4,TRBD1,TGTGCCAGCAGATCCGGAGGGGGCAATAATTCACCCCTCCACTTT,CASRSGGGNNSPLHF
TRBJ1-2,few,TRBV6-5,TRBD1,TGTGCCAGCAGCATGGACAGGGGACTTGGCTACACCTTC,CASSMDRGLGYTF
TRBJ2-1,few,TRBV28,TRBD2,TGTGCCAGCAGCCGGCCTAGCGGTGTCGACAATGAGCAGTTCTTC,CASSRPSGVDNEQFF
TRBJ1-1,NA,TRBV7-2,NA,TGTGCCAGCAGCTTAGTGGCAGGGGCGAACACTGAAGCTTTCTTT,CASSLVAGANTEAFF
TRBJ2-1,few,TRBV10-1,NA,TGCGCCAGCAGTGAGTCGGCGGTCTCATGGCAGTTCTTC,CASSESAVSWQFF
TRBJ2-1,few,TRBV28,TRBD1,TGTGCCAGCAGTCGCGGACAGGGGCGGAATGAGCAGTTCTTC,CASSRGQGRNEQFF
TRBJ2-7,NA,TRBV10-1,TRBD1,TGCGCCAGCGGACTAGGACAGGGGGGCGAGCAGTACTTC,CASGLGQGGEQYF
TRBJ1-2,NA,TRBV6-5,NA,TGTGCCAGCAGTTACTCTGGCAGGGGAAACTATGGCTACCCCTTC,CASSYSGRGNYGYPF
TRBJ1-6,NA,TRBV5-4,NA,TGTGCCAGCAGCCGGGGTAATTCACCCCTCCACTTT,CASSRGNSPLHF
TRBJ2-2,NA,TRBV19,TRBD2,TGTGCCAGTAGTATGCTATTTGGGCGGGAGGTCCCCGGGGAGCTGTTTTTT,CASSMLFGREVPGELFF
TRBJ1-1,NA,TRBV11-2,TRBD1,TGTGCCAGCAGCTTAAACCCCGGGACAGAAGAAGCTTTCTTT,CASSLNPGTEEAFF
TRBJ2-7,few,TRBV5-6,TRBD2,TGTGCCAGCAGCGGGGGGGACTCCAGATCGCCCTACGAGCAGTACTTC,CASSGGDSRSPYEQYF
TRBJ1-1,NA,TRBV28,NA,TGTGCCAGCAGTGTACAGGGTGAAGCTTTCTTT,CASSVQGEAFF
TRBJ1-3,NA,TRBV5-1,NA,TGCGCCAGCAGCCTATCGGCAGGGGGAAACACCATATATTTT,CASSLSAGGNTIYF
TRBJ1-5,NA,TRBV27,NA,TGTGCCAGCAGTTTATATGGGGAGGAGCAGCCCCAGCATTTT,CASSLYGEEQPQHF
TRBJ2-2,NA,TRBV5-1,NA,TGCGCCAGCAGCTTTGGAGGAACCAACACCGGGGAGCTGTTTTTT,CASSFGGTNTGELFF
TRBJ2-7,NA,TRBV5-6,TRBD1,TGTGCCAGCAGGGGGACAGAAAACTACGAGCAGTACTTC,CASRGTENYEQYF
TRBJ2-1,once,TRBV6-5,TRBD2,TGTGCCAGCAGGCGACTAGCGGGAGGTGAGCAGTTCTTC,CASRRLAGGEQFF
TRBJ1-2,few,TRBV5-1,NA,TGCGCCAGCAGCTTGGTTAGCGGGAGGGTTAACTATGGCTACACCTTC,CASSLVSGRVNYGYTF
TRBJ1-1,NA,TRBV7-9,NA,TGTTCCAGCAGCTTTGAGTCAAACACTGAAGCTTTCTTT,CSSSFESNTEAFF
TRBJ2-1,NA,TRBV28,NA,TGTGCCAGTCTAGCGCCTAGCCCCTACAATGAGCAGTTCTTC,CASLAPSPYNEQFF
TRBJ1-1,NA,TRBV6-5,NA,TGTGCCAGCAGTTTCTACCAACAGGGTAGAGACACTGAAGCTTTCTTT,CASSFYQQGRDTEAFF
TRBJ1-2,NA,TRBV10-3,NA,TGTGCCATCAGTGAGTCGGGCACCTCTAACTATGGCTACACCTTC,CAISESGTSNYGYTF